One and the same sample provided the 8 T cell receptor beta chains below, sequenced in a study of T cells in women clearing cervical HPV infection (dated by TCRdb to 2016 to 2018). The library was obtained by the immunoSEQ multiplex PCR assay. Entries here come from immuneACCESS through TCRdb and include only in-frame sequences with V and J called. Some clones fail to appear in such tables; in the studies checked, an unresolved V gene covers under half of the shortfall, and the cause of the remainder is unknown. The sample has more than 20,000 clones on record. Around 5% of the sample belongs to the ten largest clones. Input material: blood buffy coat. Every receptor here comes from a woman between 18 and 70 years old with a cervical HPV16 infection that either progressed to CIN3+ or cleared (not recorded which).

Note on this clone: The CDR3 end is not reached by the read, which stops 3 residues before it; the germline J gene fills it in. This chain connects TRBV18 to TRBJ2-1; 9 bases match TRBD1. CDR3 length: 13 residues. CDR1 is KGHSH, CDR2 LQKENI, per germline. The trim removed 4 bases at V and 8 bases at J, leaving 3 bases unmatched. The CDR3 reads CASSRDRADEQFF. The sequenced CDR3 bases are TGTGCCAGCTCACGGGACAGGGCCGATGAG.

In the case of this clone: The read ends 3 residues before the CDR3 terminus; that terminus is restored from the germline J gene. V and J are TRBV6-1 and TRBJ1-4; D ambiguous. Germline CDR1 and CDR2: MNHNS and SASEGT. With 1 base removed from V and 8 bases from J, the gap between germline ends came to 14 bases. The CDR3 is 15 residues long. The CDR3 is CASSEGWAVREKLFF. The CDR3 bases that were read are TGTGCCAGCAGTGAAGGGTGGGCTGTCAGAGAAAAA.

A note on this clone: The sequence runs out 3 residues before the end of the CDR3; the remainder is reconstructed from the germline J gene. V and J are TRBV6-2 or TRBV6-3 and TRBJ1-6, with D tentatively TRBD1 (5 bases). Trimming pared 2 bases from V and 4 bases from J, leaving 9 bases between. CDR1 MNHEY and CDR2 SVGEGT come from the germline V gene. The CDR3 loop spans 15 amino acids. The CDR3 is CASSYQGFYNSPLHF. CDR3 DNA (partial): TGTGCCAGCAGTTACCAGGGCTTTTATAATTCACCC.

A word on this clone: The sequence runs out 3 residues before the end of the CDR3; the remainder is reconstructed from the germline J gene. The rearrangement uses TRBV5-1 and TRBJ1-1; D unclear. V was cut by 0 bases and J by 5 bases, with 14 bases left in between. Per the germline V gene, CDR1 is SGHRS and CDR2 is YFSETQ. The CDR3 covers 15 residues. CDR3 sequence reads: CASSLDSQVVTEAFF. CDR3 bases read: TGCGCCAGCAGCTTGGATAGTCAGGTGGTTACTGAA.

Comments on this clone: Read data end 3 residues before the CDR3 end; the end is taken from the germline J gene. This rearrangement joins TRBV20-1 to TRBJ2-3; possibly TRBD2 for D (6 bases). The CDR3 is made up of 12 amino acids. Trimming left V 3 bases short and J 4 bases short, with 8 bases between. CDR1 is DFQATT and CDR2 is SNEGSKA in the germline V gene (reference sequence). The CDR3 loop reads CSASGGADTQYF. The part of the CDR3 DNA that was read is TGCAGTGCTAGCGGGGGAGCAGATACG.

As regards this clone: The CDR3 end lies 3 residues beyond the end of the read and is filled in from the germline J gene. This sequence joins TRBV12-3 or TRBV12-4 and TRBJ2-7; 9 nucleotides agree with TRBD1. The CDR3 contains 14 residues. Trimming at V came to 7 bases and at J to 3 bases, leaving 7 bases not matched to a gene. The CDR3 bases that were read are TGTGCCAGCACCCAATCGGACAGGGGCTACGAG. It yields the protein CASTQSDRGYE. The complete CDR3 reads CASTQSDRGYEQYF.

For this clone: Sequencing ends 3 residues short of the CDR3 end; the germline J gene provides the rest. J is TRBJ2-2 and V is TRBV6-1; 11 bases align to TRBD2. The CDR3 spans 18 residues. Trimming took 2 bases from V and 3 from J; bases not matched to a gene: 8. The germline V gene has CDR1 MNHNS and CDR2 SASEGT. CDR3: CASSENLSGRADTGELFF. CDR3 bases read: TGTGCCAGCAGTGAAAATCTTAGCGGGAGGGCCGACACCGGGGAG.

In regard to this clone: Sequencing ends 3 residues short of the CDR3 end; the germline J gene provides the rest. The V call is TRBV9, the J call TRBJ2-7, with unresolved D. CDR3 length: 14 residues. Trimming removed 1 base at V and 2 bases at J, with 10 bases between. CDR1 SGDLS and CDR2 YYNGEE come from the germline V gene. The CDR3 bases that were read are TGTGCCAGCAGCGTAAATCCGGTAACCTACGAG. It specifies CASSVNPVTYE. The whole CDR3 sequence is CASSVNPVTYEQYF. The whole variable domain, remainder taken from reference TRBV9 and TRBJ2-7, is DSGVTQTPKHLITATGQRVTLRCSPRSGDLSVYWYQQSLDQGLQFLIQYYNGEERAKGNILERFSAQQFPDLHSELNLSSLELGDSALYFCASSVNPVTYEQYFGPGTRLTVT.